This is a list of T cell receptor beta chains from one sample in a study of early T cells in non-severe SARS-CoV-2 infection. Each CDR3 protein gets one entry after TCRdb re-called the 5' RACE reads with MiXCR. The sample has 42,000 or so distinct CDR3 sequences, approximately 5.9% seen once. The material sequenced was whole blood, taken at baseline. The receptors stem from an adult who was a healthcare worker with PCR-confirmed SARS-CoV-2 infection or an uninfected control (not recorded which). Both conserved end residues are part of each CDR3. D genes are given only for firm matches. Clone sizes are given selectively: once, few, many, or a class where the clone is expanded.

TRBJ2-1 | - | TRBV19 | TRBD2 | CASSIFSGGALGPNEQFF
TRBJ2-7 | few | TRBV20-1 | TRBD1 | CSAGRQGTYYEQYF
TRBJ2-2 | many | TRBV11-2 | - | CASSPIAGELFF
TRBJ2-2 | few | TRBV5-5 | TRBD1 | CASSQTGTGNTGELFF
TRBJ1-3 | many | TRBV5-1 | - | CASSLDRGAGNTIYF
TRBJ2-3 | many | TRBV7-2 | - | CASISHRSTDTQYF
TRBJ1-2 | many | TRBV12-3/TRBV12-4 | - | CASSPDGQTYGYTF
TRBJ1-1 | many | TRBV29-1 | - | CSAKQDPNTEAFF
TRBJ1-2 | few | TRBV10-3 | TRBD1 | CAISEGQGNYGYTF
TRBJ2-7 | many | TRBV15 | TRBD1 | CATSRAETGPYEQYF
TRBJ2-5 | many | TRBV6-6 | - | CASRGGHETQYF
TRBJ2-1 | many | TRBV6-5 | - | CAGDRPPSEQFF
TRBJ1-1 | - | TRBV30 | TRBD1 | CAWNPQGAGNTEAFF
TRBJ2-5 | many | TRBV2 | TRBD2 | CASRDAGLAAQETQYF
TRBJ1-6 | many | TRBV20-1 | TRBD1 | CSAPRGSENSPLHF
TRBJ2-5 | many | TRBV19 | TRBD1 | CASSAGTGLRETQYF
TRBJ2-2 | - | TRBV7-9 | TRBD2 | CASSQLAARNTGELFF
TRBJ2-5 | few | TRBV12-3/TRBV12-4 | TRBD1 | CASSGGQERGTQYF
TRBJ2-3 | - | TRBV10-3 | TRBD2 | CAISGTKRGLTDTQYF
TRBJ2-1 | many | TRBV11-2 | TRBD1 | CASSSGQGRYNEQFF
TRBJ2-2 | many | TRBV7-2 | - | CASSLARDTGELFF
TRBJ2-2 | few | TRBV11-2 | TRBD2 | CASTLLAGGLTTGELFF
TRBJ2-1 | many | TRBV5-1 | - | CASSLGRTTYNEQFF
TRBJ2-2 | many | TRBV5-6 | - | CASLARTASVAGELFF